This T cell receptor (beta chain) appears in the sequencing data of a study of STAT5B mutations in CD4+ large granular lymphocyte leukemia. Sequencing was at survey level. Sequencing was performed with immunoSEQ multiplex PCR; in TCRdb, only in-frame clones are kept and a portion is missing. Of over 25,000 clones detected, roughly 84% appear once; the ten largest clones hold 5.5% to 8%. The receptor's source is a human donor in good health. Input material: CD4+ T cells from blood buffy coats.

The CDR3 sequence: CASTPEIANYGYTF. The CDR3 region has the DNA TGTGCCTCCACCCCGGAAATAGCTAACTATGGCTACACCTTC. V is TRBV19 and J is TRBJ1-2; D unclear. Germline CDR1 and CDR2: LNHDA and SQIVND (reference sequence). CDR3 length: 14 amino acids. Trimming shortened V by 11 bases and J by 0 bases, and 16 bases separated the two germline ends.